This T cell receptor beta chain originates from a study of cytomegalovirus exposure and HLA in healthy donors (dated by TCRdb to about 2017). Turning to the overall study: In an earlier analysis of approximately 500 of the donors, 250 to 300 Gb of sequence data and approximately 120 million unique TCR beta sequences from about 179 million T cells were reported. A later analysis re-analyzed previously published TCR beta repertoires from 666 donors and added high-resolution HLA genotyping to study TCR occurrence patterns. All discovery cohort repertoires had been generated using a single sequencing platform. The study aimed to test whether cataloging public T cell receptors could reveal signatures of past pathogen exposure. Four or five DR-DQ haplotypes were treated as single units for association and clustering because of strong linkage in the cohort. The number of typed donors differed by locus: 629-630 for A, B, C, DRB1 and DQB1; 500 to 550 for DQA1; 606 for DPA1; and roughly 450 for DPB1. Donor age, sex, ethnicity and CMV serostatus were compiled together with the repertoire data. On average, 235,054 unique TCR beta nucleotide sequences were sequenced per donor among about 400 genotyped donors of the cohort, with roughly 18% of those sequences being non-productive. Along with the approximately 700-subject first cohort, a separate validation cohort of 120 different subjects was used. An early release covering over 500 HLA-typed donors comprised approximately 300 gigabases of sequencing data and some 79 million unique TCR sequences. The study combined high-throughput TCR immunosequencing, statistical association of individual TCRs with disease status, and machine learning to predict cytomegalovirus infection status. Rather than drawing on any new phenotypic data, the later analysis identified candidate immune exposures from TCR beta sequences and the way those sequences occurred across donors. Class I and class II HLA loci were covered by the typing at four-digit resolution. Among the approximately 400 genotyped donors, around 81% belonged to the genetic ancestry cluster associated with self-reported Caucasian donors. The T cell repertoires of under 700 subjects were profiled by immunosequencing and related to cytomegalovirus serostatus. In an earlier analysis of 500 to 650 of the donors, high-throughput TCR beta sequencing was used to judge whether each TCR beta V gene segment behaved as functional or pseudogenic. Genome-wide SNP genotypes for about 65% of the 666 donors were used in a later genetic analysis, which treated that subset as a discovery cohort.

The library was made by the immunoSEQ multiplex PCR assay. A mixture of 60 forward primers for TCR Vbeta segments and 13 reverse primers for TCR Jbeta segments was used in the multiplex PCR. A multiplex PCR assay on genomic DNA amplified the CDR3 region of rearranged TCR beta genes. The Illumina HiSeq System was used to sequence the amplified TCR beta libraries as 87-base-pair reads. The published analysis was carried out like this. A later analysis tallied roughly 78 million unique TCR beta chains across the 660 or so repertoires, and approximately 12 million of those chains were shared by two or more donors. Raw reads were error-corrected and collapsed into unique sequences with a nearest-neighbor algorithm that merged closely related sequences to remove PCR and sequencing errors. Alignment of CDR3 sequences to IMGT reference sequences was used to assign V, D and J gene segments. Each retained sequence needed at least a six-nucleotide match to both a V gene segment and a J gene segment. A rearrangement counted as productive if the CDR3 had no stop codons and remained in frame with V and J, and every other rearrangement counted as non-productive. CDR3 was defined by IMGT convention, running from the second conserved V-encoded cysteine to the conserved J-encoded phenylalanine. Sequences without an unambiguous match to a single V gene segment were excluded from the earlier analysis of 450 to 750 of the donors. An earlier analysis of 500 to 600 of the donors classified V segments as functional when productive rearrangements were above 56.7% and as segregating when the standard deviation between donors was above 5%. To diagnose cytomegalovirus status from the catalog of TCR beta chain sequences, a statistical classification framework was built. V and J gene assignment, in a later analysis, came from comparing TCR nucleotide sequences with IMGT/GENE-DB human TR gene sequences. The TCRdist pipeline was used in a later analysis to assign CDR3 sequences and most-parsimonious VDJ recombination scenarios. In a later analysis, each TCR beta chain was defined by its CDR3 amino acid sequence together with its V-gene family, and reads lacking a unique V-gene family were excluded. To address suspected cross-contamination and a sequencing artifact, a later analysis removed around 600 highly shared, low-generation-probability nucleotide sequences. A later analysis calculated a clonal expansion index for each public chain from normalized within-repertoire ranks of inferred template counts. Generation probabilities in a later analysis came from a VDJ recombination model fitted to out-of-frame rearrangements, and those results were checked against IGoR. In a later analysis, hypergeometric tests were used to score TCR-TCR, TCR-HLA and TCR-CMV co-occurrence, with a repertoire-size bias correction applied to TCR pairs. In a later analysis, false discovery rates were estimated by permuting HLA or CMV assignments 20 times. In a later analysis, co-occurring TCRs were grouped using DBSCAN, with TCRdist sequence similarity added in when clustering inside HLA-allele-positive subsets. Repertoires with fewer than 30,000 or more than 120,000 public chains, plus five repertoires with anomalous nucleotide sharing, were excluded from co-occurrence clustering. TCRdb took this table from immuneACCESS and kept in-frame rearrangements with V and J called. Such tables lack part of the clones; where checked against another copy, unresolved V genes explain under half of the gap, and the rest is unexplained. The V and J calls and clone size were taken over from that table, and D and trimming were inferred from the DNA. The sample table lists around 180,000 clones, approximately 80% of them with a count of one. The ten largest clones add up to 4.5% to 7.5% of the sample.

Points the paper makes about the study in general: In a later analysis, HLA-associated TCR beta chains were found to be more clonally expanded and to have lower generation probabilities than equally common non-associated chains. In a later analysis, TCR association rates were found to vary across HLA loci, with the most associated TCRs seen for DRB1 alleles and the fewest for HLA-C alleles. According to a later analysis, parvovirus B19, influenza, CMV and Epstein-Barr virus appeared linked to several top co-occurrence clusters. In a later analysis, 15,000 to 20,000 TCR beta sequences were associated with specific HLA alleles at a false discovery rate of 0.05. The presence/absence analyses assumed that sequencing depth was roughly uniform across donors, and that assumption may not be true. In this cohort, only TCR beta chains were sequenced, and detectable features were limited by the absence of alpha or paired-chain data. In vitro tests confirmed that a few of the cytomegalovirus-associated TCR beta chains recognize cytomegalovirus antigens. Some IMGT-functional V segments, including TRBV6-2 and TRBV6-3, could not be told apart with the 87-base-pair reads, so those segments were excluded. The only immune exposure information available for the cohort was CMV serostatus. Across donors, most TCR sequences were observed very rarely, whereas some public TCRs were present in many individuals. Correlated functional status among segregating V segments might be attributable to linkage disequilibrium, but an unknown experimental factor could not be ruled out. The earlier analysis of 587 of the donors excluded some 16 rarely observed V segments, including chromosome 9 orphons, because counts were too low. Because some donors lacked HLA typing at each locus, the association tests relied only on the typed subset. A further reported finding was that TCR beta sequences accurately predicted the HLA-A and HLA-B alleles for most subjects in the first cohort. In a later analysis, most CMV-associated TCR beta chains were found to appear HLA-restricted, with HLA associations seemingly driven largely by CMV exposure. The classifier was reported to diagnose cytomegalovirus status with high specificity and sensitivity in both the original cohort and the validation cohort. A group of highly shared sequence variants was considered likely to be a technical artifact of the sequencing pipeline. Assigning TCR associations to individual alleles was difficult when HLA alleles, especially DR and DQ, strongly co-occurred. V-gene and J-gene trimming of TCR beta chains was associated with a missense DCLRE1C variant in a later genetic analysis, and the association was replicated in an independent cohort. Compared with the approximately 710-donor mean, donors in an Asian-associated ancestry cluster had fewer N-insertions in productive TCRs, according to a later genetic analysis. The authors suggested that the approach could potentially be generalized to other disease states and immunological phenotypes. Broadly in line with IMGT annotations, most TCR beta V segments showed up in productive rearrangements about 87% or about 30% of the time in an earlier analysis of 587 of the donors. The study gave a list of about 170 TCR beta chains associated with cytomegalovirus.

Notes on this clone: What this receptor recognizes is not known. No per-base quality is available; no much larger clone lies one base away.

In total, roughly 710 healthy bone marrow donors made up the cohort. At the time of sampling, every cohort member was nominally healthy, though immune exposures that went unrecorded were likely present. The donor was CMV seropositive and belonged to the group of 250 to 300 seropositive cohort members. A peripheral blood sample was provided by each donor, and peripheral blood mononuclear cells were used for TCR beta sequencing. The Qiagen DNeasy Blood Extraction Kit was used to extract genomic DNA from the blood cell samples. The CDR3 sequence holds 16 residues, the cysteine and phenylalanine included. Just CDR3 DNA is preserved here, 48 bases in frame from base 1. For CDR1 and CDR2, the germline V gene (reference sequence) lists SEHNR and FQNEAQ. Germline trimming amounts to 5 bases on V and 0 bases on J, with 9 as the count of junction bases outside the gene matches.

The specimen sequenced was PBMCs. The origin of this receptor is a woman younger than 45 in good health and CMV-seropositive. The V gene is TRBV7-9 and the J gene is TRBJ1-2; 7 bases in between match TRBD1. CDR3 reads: CASSPGQVLTNYGYTF. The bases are TGTGCCAGCAGCCCCGGACAGGTTTTGACTAACTATGGCTACACCTTC. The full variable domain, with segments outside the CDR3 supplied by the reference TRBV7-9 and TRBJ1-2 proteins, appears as DTGVSQNPRHKITKRGQNVTFRCDPISEHNRLYWYRQTLGQGPEFLTYFQNEAQLEKSRLLSDRFSAERPKGSFSTLEIQRTEQGDSAMYLCASSPGQVLTNYGYTFGSGTRLTVV.